Listed here are 7 T cell receptor beta chains from one sample, sequenced in a study of blood T cell repertoires in COVID-19. The assay was immunoSEQ multiplex PCR, and TCRdb's table has in-frame clones only and misses some. This table has 190,000 or so clones, 88% appearing once. The specimen was peripheral blood. The receptors stem from a woman aged 25-40 years with acute or convalescent COVID-19.

The chain couples TRBV5-4 to TRBJ2-1, with D hard to call. The CDR3 consists of 14 residues. Trimming cost V 0 bases and J 14 bases, with 18 bases left between them. The germline V gene encodes CDR1 SGHNT and CDR2 YYREEE (reference sequence). This CDR3 reads CASSLDPEAVGEFF. The CDR3 bases are TGTGCCAGCAGCTTGGATCCTGAAGCCGTTGGTGAGTTCTTC.

The gene calls are TRBV5-1 and TRBJ1-1; 8 nucleotides align to TRBD1. V lost 4 bases to trimming and J lost 6 bases; unmatched junction nucleotides: 5. This CDR3 comprises 13 residues. Germline assignment: CDR1 SGHRS and CDR2 YFSETQ. The CDR3 spells CASSLGQGAEAFF. As DNA, the CDR3 is TGCGCCAGCAGCCTAGGACAGGGTGCTGAAGCTTTCTTT.

The V call is TRBV19, the J call TRBJ2-2; D not resolved. Germline CDR1 and CDR2: LNHDA and SQIVND (reference sequence). Trimming cost V 3 bases and J 2 bases, with 7 bases left between them. This CDR3 spans 14 amino acids. The CDR3 nucleotides are TGTGCCAGTAGTATGGGCCAAAACACCGGGGAGCTGTTTTTT. Amino acids: CASSMGQNTGELFF.

The chain recombines TRBV19 with TRBJ2-7; TRBD2 agrees at 8 bases. The CDR3 consists of 14 residues. Germline CDR1 LNHDA, CDR2 SQIVND (reference sequence). The V and J ends lost 5 bases and 4 bases, in that order; junction bases with no gene match: 7. CDR3: CASSGPGGRYEQYF. DNA for the CDR3: TGTGCCAGTAGTGGGCCGGGAGGGCGGTACGAGCAGTACTTC.

A remark on this clone: Other DNA variants within this sample encode the same CDR3. The rearrangement joins TRBV5-1 to TRBJ1-1; 12 positions match TRBD1. The CDR3 has 16 residues. Germline V gene lookup returns CDR1 SGHRS and CDR2 YFSETQ. Trimming removed 5 bases from V and 1 base from J; junction bases left unmatched: 6. Written as DNA, the CDR3 is TGCGCCAGCAGTTTGATGGGACAGGGGGCGAACACTGAAGCTTTCTTT. It encodes CASSLMGQGANTEAFF.

The chain links TRBV6-5 to TRBJ1-2; D possibly corresponds to TRBD1 (6 bases). Deletions cut 4 bases from V and 5 bases from J, with 17 bases between. This CDR3 region has 15 residues. Germline loops: CDR1 MNHEY, CDR2 SVGAGI. The chain's CDR3 is CASSSGTRVGYGYTF. The CDR3 coding sequence is TGTGCCAGCAGTTCGGGGACACGGGTCGGATATGGCTACACCTTC.

With regard to this clone: Germline is not matched at one junction end, which may reflect a read error. The V and J genes are TRBV4-2 and TRBJ2-7; a possible D gene is TRBD2 (7 bases). CDR1 LGHNA and CDR2 YNFKEQ come from the germline V gene. The CDR3 consists of 13 residues. The CDR3 loop is CASSQDRGTTPNF. The CDR3 DNA reads as TGTGCCAGCAGCCAAGATAGGGGGACTACCCCAAACTTC.